Following are 30 T cell receptor beta chains from one sample sequenced in a study of Ad26.COV2.S vaccination and SARS-CoV-2 variants. Only in-frame clones appear in the TCRdb table, and some are missing; sequencing was by immunoSEQ multiplex PCR. Seen here are hundreds of thousands of clones, 89% observed once, and the top ten hold approximately 1.5%. Treatment defined: around 19 received Ad26.COV2.S at low or high dose, single or two shots; roughly 5 received placebo; per-sample allocation not given. The investigators took samples on day 63 after the first vaccine or placebo injection. The sequencing used peripheral blood, collected in a trial of Ad26.COV2.S vaccine versus placebo. These receptors all come from a person between 18 and 60 years old who received the Ad26.COV2.S COVID-19 vaccine or a placebo.

Of note for this clone: The same CDR3 can be traced to other DNA sequences in this sample. J is TRBJ2-3 and V is TRBV10-3; a weak D match, TRBD2 (6 bases). V was trimmed by 3 bases and J by 4 bases, leaving 8 bases between them. The germline V gene has CDR1 ENHRY and CDR2 SYGVKD. There are 13 residues in the CDR3. The CDR3 DNA sequence: TGTGCCATCAGTGAAAGGGAGGCAGATACGCAGTATTTT. Protein: CAISEREADTQYF.

This clone has just one count. This sequence joins TRBV3-1 (or the pseudogene TRBV3-2) and TRBJ2-4; maybe TRBD1 (6 bases). Germline loops: CDR1 LGHDT, CDR2 YNNKEL (reference sequence). This CDR3 region has 13 residues. Trimming pared 0 bases from V and 10 bases from J, leaving 10 bases between. This CDR3 reads CASSQEGGDIQYF. The CDR3, as DNA: TGTGCCAGCAGCCAAGAAGGGGGTGATATTCAGTACTTC.

This chain joins TRBV7-3 and TRBJ2-3; D perhaps matches TRBD2 (7 bases). V was cut by 1 base and J by 3 bases, with 11 bases left in between. The CDR3 loop spans 15 amino acids. From germline, CDR1 is SGHTA and CDR2 FQGTGA. CDR3 sequence: CASSLRRGLTDTQYF. The CDR3 DNA reads TGTGCCAGCAGCTTAAGGCGGGGGCTGACAGATACGCAGTATTTT. Drawing the rest from reference TRBV7-3 and TRBJ2-3, the complete variable domain is GAGVSQTPSNKVTEKGKYVELRCDPISGHTALYWYRQSLGQGPEFLIYFQGTGAADDSGLPNDRFFAVRPEGSVSTLKIQRTERGDSAVYLCASSLRRGLTDTQYFGPGTRLTVL.

V is TRBV19 and J is TRBJ2-7, with TRBD1 matching over 8 bases. V dropped 5 bases and J dropped 6; count of bases not matched to a gene: 12. This CDR3 has 15 residues. The germline V gene has CDR1 LNHDA and CDR2 SQIVND (reference sequence). Written as DNA, the CDR3 is TGTGCCAGTAGTTTAGGACAGGGCGGTATGAGCGAGCAGTACTTC. Its translation: CASSLGQGGMSEQYF. The full variable domain, its missing parts supplied by reference TRBV19 and TRBJ2-7, is DGGITQSPKYLFRKEGQNVTLSCEQNLNHDAMYWYRQDPGQGLRLIYYSQIVNDFQKGDIAEGYSVSREKKESFPLTVTSAQKNPTAFYLCASSLGQGGMSEQYFGPGTRLTVT.

This chain connects TRBV5-8 to TRBJ2-1, with D possibly being TRBD2 (5 bases). This CDR3 has 14 amino acids. CDR1 is SGHTS and CDR2 is YDEGEE in the germline V gene. V lost 2 bases to trimming and J lost 7 bases, with 13 bases between them. Written as DNA, the CDR3 is TGTGCCAGCAGCTTTGGACTTACCCCAAATGAGCAGTTCTTC. Its protein product is CASSFGLTPNEQFF.

The rearrangement joins TRBV19 to TRBJ2-2, with TRBD2 matching 10 bases. Per the germline V gene, CDR1 is LNHDA and CDR2 is SQIVND (reference sequence). The CDR3 is 17 amino acids. The J segment lost 4 bases and the V segment lost 4 bases, leaving 9 bases of the junction unmatched. In DNA, the CDR3 is TGTGCCAGTAGTAAAGGACTAGCGGAAACGGGCACCGGGGAGCTGTTTTTT. Protein: CASSKGLAETGTGELFF.

The chain carries TRBV10-3 and TRBJ1-2; 9 bases line up with TRBD1. The CDR3 loop spans 15 amino acids. Germline CDR1 is ENHRY and CDR2 is SYGVKD. With 10 bases clipped from V and 0 bases from J, the junction kept 9 bases outside the gene matches. CDR3 sequence reads: CATRTGAAANYGYTF. In nucleotides, the CDR3 is TGTGCCACCCGGACAGGGGCGGCTGCTAACTATGGCTACACCTTC.

The V gene is TRBV12-5, the J gene TRBJ2-7; TRBD1 might be the D (5 bases). Germline V CDR1 and CDR2: LGHNT, FRNRAP. The CDR3 is 13 residues long. Trimming removed 8 bases from V and 6 bases from J, with 17 bases in between. CDR3 amino acids: CASCFDSLGEQYF. The CDR3 bases are TGTGCTAGTTGCTTCGACAGCTTAGGCGAGCAGTACTTC.

The chain links TRBV6-7 to TRBJ2-7; 16 bases match TRBD2. TRBV6-7 is marked as an open reading frame, function uncertain. The V and J ends lost 5 bases and 2 bases, in that order; junction bases with no gene match: 12. The CDR3 has 19 amino acids. CDR3 region: CASSRLPGTSGRAPYEQYF. In nucleotides, the CDR3 is TGTGCCAGCAGTAGACTCCCCGGGACTAGCGGGAGGGCTCCCTACGAGCAGTACTTC.

V is TRBV6-5 and J is TRBJ1-1; D is undetermined. The V end was cut by 8 bases, the J end by 1 base, with 5 bases between. CDR3 length: 11 residues. The germline gives CDR1 MNHEY, CDR2 SVGAGI. The CDR3 nucleotides are TGTGCCAGCCTGGGGAACACTGAAGCTTTCTTT. Its translation is CASLGNTEAFF.

This clone was seen only a few times. This chain joins TRBV5-4 and TRBJ2-7; D might be TRBD2 (5 bases). V lost 0 bases to trimming and J lost 3 bases, with 13 bases between them. Germline lookup yields CDR1 SGHNT and CDR2 YYREEE (reference sequence). The CDR3 covers 15 residues. This CDR3 is CASSLGGSTNYEQYF. In DNA, the CDR3 is TGTGCCAGCAGCTTGGGAGGGAGCACGAACTACGAGCAGTACTTC.

The genes are TRBV6-5 and TRBJ2-7, with D possibly TRBD2 on 6 matching bases. Between the trimmed V and J ends, which lost 3 bases and 4 bases, there was a span of 16 bases. The CDR3 contains 15 residues. CDR1 and CDR2 from the germline V gene are MNHEY and SVGAGI. CDR3 DNA: TGTGCCAGCAGTTATAGCGGAATGACTAGGTACGAGCAGTACTTC. Protein product: CASSYSGMTRYEQYF.

The chain recombines TRBV6-6 with TRBJ1-1; no definite D call. CDR3 length: 12 amino acids. Germline V gene lookup returns CDR1 MNHNY and CDR2 SVGAGI (reference sequence). V lost 0 bases and J lost 7, with 6 bases in between. The CDR3 here is CASSYSNGEAFF. The CDR3 DNA is TGTGCCAGCAGTTACTCGAACGGTGAAGCTTTCTTT.

This clone was seen at least ten times. This chain joins TRBV6-5 and TRBJ2-5; perhaps D is TRBD1 or TRBD2 (7 bases each). V was clipped by 6 bases and J by 4 bases, with 18 bases between them. Germline CDR1 MNHEY, CDR2 SVGAGI. CDR3 length equals 15 residues. CDR3 in amino acids: CASRGRGGGLETQYF. DNA for the CDR3: TGTGCCAGCAGAGGCAGGGGGGGCGGTTTAGAGACCCAGTACTTC.

The chain combines TRBV19 with TRBJ2-3, with D maybe TRBD1 (5 bases). V lost 1 base, J lost 1 base, and 9 bases lay in between. Germline CDR1 is LNHDA and CDR2 is SQIVND (reference sequence). The CDR3 loop spans 15 amino acids. In DNA form, the CDR3 reads TGTGCCAGTAGTATAGGTACGACAGGCACAGATACGCAGTATTTT. Protein: CASSIGTTGTDTQYF.

The rearrangement joins TRBV10-3 to TRBJ2-1, with 10 nucleotides matching TRBD2. The ends lost 10 bases at V and 9 bases at J; junction bases unmatched: 6. The germline V gene has CDR1 ENHRY and CDR2 SYGVKD. This CDR3 is built from 12 residues. CDR3 DNA: TGTGCCACCGGGACTAGCGAGGGTGAGCAGTTCTTC. Translating gives CATGTSEGEQFF.

V usage is TRBV19 and J usage is TRBJ2-3; unclear D gene. V gave up 10 bases and J gave up 0 bases, with 11 bases separating them. CDR1 LNHDA and CDR2 SQIVND come from the germline V gene (reference sequence). CDR3 size: 13 residues. The CDR3 loop is CATRTVSTDTQYF. In DNA, the CDR3 is TGTGCCACAAGGACGGTGAGCACAGATACGCAGTATTTT. The whole variable domain, filled in from reference TRBV19 and TRBJ2-3, reads DGGITQSPKYLFRKEGQNVTLSCEQNLNHDAMYWYRQDPGQGLRLIYYSQIVNDFQKGDIAEGYSVSREKKESFPLTVTSAQKNPTAFYLCATRTVSTDTQYFGPGTRLTVL.

This chain links TRBV3-1 (or the pseudogene TRBV3-2) with TRBJ1-1; D uncertain. The CDR3 consists of 15 residues. Trimming left V 3 bases short and J 1 base short, with 12 bases between. Per the germline V gene, CDR1 is LGHDT and CDR2 is YNNKEL (reference sequence). This CDR3 is CASSHGLGPNTEAFF. The CDR3 DNA reads TGTGCCAGCAGCCACGGGTTAGGGCCGAACACTGAAGCTTTCTTT.

The genes are TRBV2 and TRBJ2-1; 11 nucleotides match TRBD1. The trim removed 7 bases at V and 5 bases at J, leaving 16 bases unmatched. Germline CDR1 is SNHLY and CDR2 is FYNNEI. The CDR3 totals 18 residues. As DNA, the CDR3 is TGTGCCAGCACAGGGACAGGGGGGTTCTCGGTCCCGAACAATGAGCAGTTCTTC. Its translation: CASTGTGGFSVPNNEQFF.

The rearrangement joins TRBV7-2 to TRBJ2-1, with 10 bases aligning to TRBD2. The CDR3 has 16 residues. Germline V gene lookup returns CDR1 SGHTA and CDR2 FQGNSA. J lost 2 bases, V lost 1 base, and 2 bases had no gene match. CDR3 bases: TGTGCCAGCAGCTTAGGGACTAGCGGTACCTACAATGAGCAGTTCTTC. As protein: CASSLGTSGTYNEQFF.

The chain recombines TRBV20-1 with TRBJ2-7; D is undetermined. Between the trimmed V and J ends, which lost 5 bases and 5 bases, there was a span of 10 bases. The CDR3 contains 11 residues. In germline, CDR1 is DFQATT, CDR2 SNEGSKA (reference sequence). Written as DNA, the CDR3 is TGCAGTGCTTTATCAGTAAACGAGCAGTACTTC. Amino acids: CSALSVNEQYF.

J is TRBJ2-7 and V is TRBV6-2 or TRBV6-3; D uncertain. V was pared by 4 bases and J by 3 bases, with 13 bases between. The CDR3 has 14 residues. CDR1 is MNHEY, CDR2 SVGEGT, per germline. As DNA, the CDR3 is TGTGCCAGCAGTTCCTCGGTGCCTTACTACGAGCAGTACTTC. Encoded protein: CASSSSVPYYEQYF.

V is TRBV28 and J is TRBJ2-1; 7 nucleotides align to TRBD2. This CDR3 spans 14 amino acids. Germline values: CDR1 MDHEN, CDR2 SYDVKM. V lost 5 bases and J lost 7; bases outside the gene matches: 8. The CDR3 spells CASSTAGKVNEQFF. The DNA of the CDR3 is TGTGCCAGCAGTACAGCGGGAAAGGTGAATGAGCAGTTCTTC.

V usage is TRBV7-2 and J usage is TRBJ1-6, with TRBD1 matching 7 bases. V shed 0 bases and J 8 bases; nucleotides not matched to a gene: 4. CDR3 length: 15 residues. CDR1 is SGHTA, CDR2 FQGNSA, per germline. The CDR3 spells CASSLAGQGDSPLHF. The CDR3 region has the DNA TGTGCCAGCAGCTTAGCGGGTCAGGGGGATTCACCCCTCCACTTT.

The chain employs TRBV19 and TRBJ2-5; the D gene is possibly TRBD1 (5 bases). Germline loops: CDR1 LNHDA, CDR2 SQIVND (reference sequence). V dropped 4 bases and J dropped 2 bases, with 14 bases sitting between them. The CDR3 has 15 amino acids. CDR3 loop: CASSRPGQGQETQYF. The CDR3 nucleotides read TGTGCCAGTAGTAGACCCGGCCAGGGACAAGAGACCCAGTACTTC.

As to this clone: Different DNA sequences within this sample yield the same CDR3. The gene calls are TRBV18 and TRBJ2-1, with D tentatively TRBD1 (5 bases). Trimming left V 0 bases short and J 0 bases short, with 9 bases between. The CDR3 sequence is 16 residues long. Looked up from germline, CDR1 is KGHSH and CDR2 is LQKENI. CDR3 sequence (DNA): TGTGCCAGCTCACCACCGCAGGGAAGCTCCTACAATGAGCAGTTCTTC. Its translation: CASSPPQGSSYNEQFF.

V usage is TRBV25-1 and J usage is TRBJ1-1; TRBD1 aligns across 10 bases. The length of the CDR3 is 16 residues. Germline V CDR1 and CDR2: MGHDK, SYGVNS. Trimming at V came to 5 bases and at J to 5 bases, leaving 11 bases not matched to a gene. CDR3: CASSSRQGAGRTEAFF. CDR3 DNA: TGTGCCAGCAGTTCCCGACAGGGGGCGGGGAGGACTGAAGCTTTCTTT.

The rearrangement uses TRBV7-2 and TRBJ1-3; D might be TRBD1 (5 bases). Germline V gives CDR1 SGHTA, CDR2 FQGNSA. This CDR3 is built from 13 residues. The V gene lost 6 bases and the J gene lost 2 bases, with 8 bases spanning the gap. The CDR3 nucleotides read TGTGCCAGCAGGGGGCCGGCTGGAAACACCATATATTTT. Protein sequence: CASRGPAGNTIYF. The entire variable domain, with the rest obtained from reference TRBV7-2 and TRBJ1-3, is as follows: GAGVSQSPSNKVTEKGKDVELRCDPISGHTALYWYRQSLGQGLEFLIYFQGNSAPDKSGLPSDRFSAERTGGSVSTLTIQRTQQEDSAVYLCASRGPAGNTIYFGEGSWLTVV.

The chain has TRBV27 and TRBJ1-6; D might be TRBD1 (6 bases). This CDR3 spans 14 amino acids. CDR1 is MNHEY, CDR2 SMNVEV, per germline (reference sequence). The V end lost 6 bases, the J end lost 9 bases, and 15 bases lay between the germline ends. The CDR3 reads CASSNRAGSSPLHF. The CDR3 DNA sequence: TGTGCCAGCAGCAACAGGGCCGGTAGTTCACCCCTCCACTTT.

The J gene is TRBJ2-1, the V gene TRBV11-2; 8 positions agree with TRBD1. Trimming at V came to 1 base and at J to 4 bases, leaving 3 bases not matched to a gene. The CDR3 spans 15 residues. Germline CDR1 SGHAT, CDR2 FQNNGV. The chain's CDR3 is CASSLAGTGYNEQFF. DNA of the CDR3: TGTGCCAGCAGCTTAGCCGGGACAGGTTACAATGAGCAGTTCTTC.